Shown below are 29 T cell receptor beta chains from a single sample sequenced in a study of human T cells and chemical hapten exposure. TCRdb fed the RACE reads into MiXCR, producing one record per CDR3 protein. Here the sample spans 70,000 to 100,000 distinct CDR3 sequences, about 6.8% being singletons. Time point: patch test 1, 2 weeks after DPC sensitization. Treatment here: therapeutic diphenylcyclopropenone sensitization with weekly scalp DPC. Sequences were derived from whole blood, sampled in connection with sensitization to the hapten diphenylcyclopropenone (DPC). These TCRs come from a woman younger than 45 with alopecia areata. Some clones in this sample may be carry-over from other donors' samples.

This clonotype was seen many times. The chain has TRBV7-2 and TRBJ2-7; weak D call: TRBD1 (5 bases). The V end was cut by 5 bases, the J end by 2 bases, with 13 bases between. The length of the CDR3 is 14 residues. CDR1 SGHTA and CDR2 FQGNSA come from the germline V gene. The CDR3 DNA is TGTGCCAGCAGCCCAATAGACAGAACCTACGAGCAGTACTTC. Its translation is CASSPIDRTYEQYF.

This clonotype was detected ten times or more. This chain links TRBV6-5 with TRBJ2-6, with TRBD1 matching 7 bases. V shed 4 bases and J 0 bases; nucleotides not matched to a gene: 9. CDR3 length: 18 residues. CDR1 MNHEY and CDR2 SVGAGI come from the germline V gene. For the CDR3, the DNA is TGTGCCAGCAGTTTTAGGGGGCGTAGTGGCTCTGGGGCCAACGTCCTGACTTTC. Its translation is CASSFRGRSGSGANVLTF.

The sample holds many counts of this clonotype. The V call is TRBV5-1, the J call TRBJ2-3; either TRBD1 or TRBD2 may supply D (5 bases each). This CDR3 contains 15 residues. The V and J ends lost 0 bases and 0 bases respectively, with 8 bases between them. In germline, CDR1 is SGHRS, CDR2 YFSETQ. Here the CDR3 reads CASSLARDSTDTQYF. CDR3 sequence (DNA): TGCGCCAGCAGCTTGGCCAGGGACAGCACAGATACGCAGTATTTT.

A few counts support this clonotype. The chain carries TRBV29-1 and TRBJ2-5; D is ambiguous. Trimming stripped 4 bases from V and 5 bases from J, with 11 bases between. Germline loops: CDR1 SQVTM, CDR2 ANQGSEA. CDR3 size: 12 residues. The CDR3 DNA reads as TGCAGCGTTGTAGGGCTATCGGAGACCCAGTACTTC. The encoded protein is CSVVGLSETQYF. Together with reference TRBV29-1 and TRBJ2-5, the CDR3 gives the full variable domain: SAVISQKPSRDICQRGTSLTIQCQVDSQVTMMFWYRQQPGQSLTLIATANQGSEATYESGFVIDKFPISRPNLTFSTLTVSNMSPEDSSIYLCSVVGLSETQYFGPGTRLLVL.

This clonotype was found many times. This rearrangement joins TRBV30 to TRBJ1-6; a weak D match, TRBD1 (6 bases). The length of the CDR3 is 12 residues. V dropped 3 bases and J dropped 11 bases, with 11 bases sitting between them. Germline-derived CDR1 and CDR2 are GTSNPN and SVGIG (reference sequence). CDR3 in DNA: TGTGCCTGGAGGCCGACAGGAGCACCCCTCCACTTT. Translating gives CAWRPTGAPLHF.

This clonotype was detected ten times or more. The CDR3 region is CASSLTGTPLHF. The DNA of the CDR3 is TGTGCCAGCAGTTTAACCGGGACACCCCTCCACTTT. This chain uses TRBV12-3 or TRBV12-4 with TRBJ1-6; D is unresolved. V lost 2 bases and J lost 11, with 7 bases in between. The CDR3 spans 12 residues.

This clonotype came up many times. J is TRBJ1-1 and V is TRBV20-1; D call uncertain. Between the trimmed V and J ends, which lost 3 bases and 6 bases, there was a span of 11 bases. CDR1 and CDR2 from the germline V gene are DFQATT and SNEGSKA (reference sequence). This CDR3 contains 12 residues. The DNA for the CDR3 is TGCAGTGCTAGGATAAGGCCCCCTGAAGCTTTCTTT. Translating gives CSARIRPPEAFF.

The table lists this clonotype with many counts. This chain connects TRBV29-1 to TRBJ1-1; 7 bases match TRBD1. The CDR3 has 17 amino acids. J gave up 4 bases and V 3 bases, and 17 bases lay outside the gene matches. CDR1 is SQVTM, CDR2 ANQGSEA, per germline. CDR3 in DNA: TGCAGCGTTGATGAATTTGCCTCACAACAGGGGTCCACTGAAGCTTTCTTT. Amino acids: CSVDEFASQQGSTEAFF. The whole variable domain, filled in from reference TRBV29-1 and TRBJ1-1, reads SAVISQKPSRDICQRGTSLTIQCQVDSQVTMMFWYRQQPGQSLTLIATANQGSEATYESGFVIDKFPISRPNLTFSTLTVSNMSPEDSSIYLCSVDEFASQQGSTEAFFGQGTRLTVV.

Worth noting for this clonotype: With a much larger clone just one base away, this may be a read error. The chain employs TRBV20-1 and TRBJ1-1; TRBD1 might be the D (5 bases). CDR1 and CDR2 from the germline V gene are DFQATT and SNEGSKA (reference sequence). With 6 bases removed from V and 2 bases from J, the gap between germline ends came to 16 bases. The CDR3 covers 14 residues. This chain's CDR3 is CSAPGRRTNTEAFF. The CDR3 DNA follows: TGCAGTGCCCCAGGGAGGAGGACCAACACTGAAGCTTTCTTT.

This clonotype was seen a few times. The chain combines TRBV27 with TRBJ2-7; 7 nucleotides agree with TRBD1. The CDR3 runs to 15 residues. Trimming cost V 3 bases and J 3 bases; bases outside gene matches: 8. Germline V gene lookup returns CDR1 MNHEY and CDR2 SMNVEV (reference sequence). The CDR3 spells CASSLSGQANYEQYF. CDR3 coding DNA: TGTGCCAGCAGTTTGTCAGGACAGGCTAACTACGAGCAGTACTTC.

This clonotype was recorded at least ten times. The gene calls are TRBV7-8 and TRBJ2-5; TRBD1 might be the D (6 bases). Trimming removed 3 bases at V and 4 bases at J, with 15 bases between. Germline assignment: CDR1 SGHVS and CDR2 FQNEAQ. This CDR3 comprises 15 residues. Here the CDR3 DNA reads TGTGCCAGCAGCTTCGGACAGTACGGCGGAGAGACCCAGTACTTC. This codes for CASSFGQYGGETQYF.

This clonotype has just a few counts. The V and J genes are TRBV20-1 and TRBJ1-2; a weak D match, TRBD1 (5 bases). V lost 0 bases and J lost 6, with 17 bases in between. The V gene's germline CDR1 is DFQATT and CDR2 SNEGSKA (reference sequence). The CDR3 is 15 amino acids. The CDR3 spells CSARDFRDGSDGYTF. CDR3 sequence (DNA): TGCAGTGCTAGAGATTTCCGGGACGGGTCTGATGGCTACACCTTC.

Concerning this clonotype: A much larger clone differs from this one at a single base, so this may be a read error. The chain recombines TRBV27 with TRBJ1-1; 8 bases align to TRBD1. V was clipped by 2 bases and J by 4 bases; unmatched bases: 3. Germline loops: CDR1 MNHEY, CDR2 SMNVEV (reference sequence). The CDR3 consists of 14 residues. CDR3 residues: CASSLSRGPTEAFF. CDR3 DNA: TGTGCCAGCAGTTTAAGCAGGGGGCCCACTGAAGCTTTCTTT.

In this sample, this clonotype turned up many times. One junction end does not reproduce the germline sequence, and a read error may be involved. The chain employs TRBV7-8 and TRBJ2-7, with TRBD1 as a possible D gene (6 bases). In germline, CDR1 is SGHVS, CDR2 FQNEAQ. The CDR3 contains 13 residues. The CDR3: CASSLFSDRTRWF. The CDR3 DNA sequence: TGTGCCAGCAGCTTATTCAGCGACAGGACCCGCTGGTTC. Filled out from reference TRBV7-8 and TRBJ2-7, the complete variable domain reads GAGVSQSPRYKVAKRGQDVALRCDPISGHVSLFWYQQALGQGPEFLTYFQNEAQLDKSGLPSDRFFAERPEGSVSTLKIQRTQQEDSAVYLCASSLFSDRTRWFGPGTRLTVT.

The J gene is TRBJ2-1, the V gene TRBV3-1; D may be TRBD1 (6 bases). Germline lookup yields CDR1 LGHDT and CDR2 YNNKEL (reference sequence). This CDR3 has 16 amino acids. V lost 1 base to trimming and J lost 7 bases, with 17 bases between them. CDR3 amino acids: CASSQGGTRVGNEQFF. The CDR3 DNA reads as TGTGCCAGCAGCCAAGGAGGGACAAGGGTCGGGAATGAGCAGTTCTTC.

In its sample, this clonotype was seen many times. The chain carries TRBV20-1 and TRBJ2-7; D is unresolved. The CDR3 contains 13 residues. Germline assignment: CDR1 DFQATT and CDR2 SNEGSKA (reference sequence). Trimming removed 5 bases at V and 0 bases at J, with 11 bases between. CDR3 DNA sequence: TGCAGTGCTGAACCCGACCACTCCTACGAGCAGTACTTC. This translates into CSAEPDHSYEQYF.

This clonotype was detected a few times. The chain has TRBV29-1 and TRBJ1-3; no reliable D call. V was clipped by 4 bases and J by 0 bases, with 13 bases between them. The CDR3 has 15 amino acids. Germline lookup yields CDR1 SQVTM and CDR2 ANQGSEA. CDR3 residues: CSVGGNRLSGNTIYF. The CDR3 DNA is TGCAGCGTTGGAGGAAATCGTCTCTCTGGAAACACCATATATTTT.

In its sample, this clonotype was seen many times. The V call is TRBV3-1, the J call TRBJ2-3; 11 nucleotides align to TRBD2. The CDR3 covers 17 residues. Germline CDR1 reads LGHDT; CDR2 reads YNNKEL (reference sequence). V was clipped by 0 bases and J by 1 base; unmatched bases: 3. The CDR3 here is CASSQDSGGGRTDTQYF. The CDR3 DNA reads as TGTGCCAGCAGCCAAGATAGCGGGGGGGGACGCACAGATACGCAGTATTTT.

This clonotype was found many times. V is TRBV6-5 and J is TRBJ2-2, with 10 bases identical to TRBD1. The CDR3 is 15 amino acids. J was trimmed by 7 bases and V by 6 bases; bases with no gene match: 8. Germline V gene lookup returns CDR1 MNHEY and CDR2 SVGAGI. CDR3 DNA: TGTGCCAGCAGACGTCCTGGGACAGGGGTCGGGGAGCTGTTTTTT. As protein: CASRRPGTGVGELFF.

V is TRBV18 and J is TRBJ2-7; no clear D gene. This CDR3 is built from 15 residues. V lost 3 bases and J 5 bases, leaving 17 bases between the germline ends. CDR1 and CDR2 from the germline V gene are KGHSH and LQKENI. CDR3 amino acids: CASSPKFQDVNEQYF. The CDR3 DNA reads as TGTGCCAGCTCACCCAAGTTTCAAGATGTCAACGAGCAGTACTTC.

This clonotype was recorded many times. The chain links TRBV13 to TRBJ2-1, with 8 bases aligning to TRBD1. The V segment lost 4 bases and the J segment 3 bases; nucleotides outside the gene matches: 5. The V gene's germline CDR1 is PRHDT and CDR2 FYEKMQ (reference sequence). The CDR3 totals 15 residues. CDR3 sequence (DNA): TGTGCCAGCAGCTACACCGGGACAGGCTACAATGAGCAGTTCTTC. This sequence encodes CASSYTGTGYNEQFF.

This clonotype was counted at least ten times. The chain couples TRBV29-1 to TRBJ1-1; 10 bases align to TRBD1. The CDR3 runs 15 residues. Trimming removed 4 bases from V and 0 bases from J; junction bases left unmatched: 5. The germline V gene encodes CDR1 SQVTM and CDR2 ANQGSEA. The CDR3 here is CSVGQGASVNTEAFF. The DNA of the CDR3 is TGCAGCGTTGGACAGGGGGCCTCAGTGAACACTGAAGCTTTCTTT.

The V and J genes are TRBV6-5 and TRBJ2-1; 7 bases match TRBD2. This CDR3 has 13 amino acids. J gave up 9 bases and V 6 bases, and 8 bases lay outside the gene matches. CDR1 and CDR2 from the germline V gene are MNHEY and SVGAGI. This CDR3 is CASSQRLAFEQFF. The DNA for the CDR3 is TGTGCCAGCAGCCAGAGACTAGCATTTGAGCAGTTCTTC.

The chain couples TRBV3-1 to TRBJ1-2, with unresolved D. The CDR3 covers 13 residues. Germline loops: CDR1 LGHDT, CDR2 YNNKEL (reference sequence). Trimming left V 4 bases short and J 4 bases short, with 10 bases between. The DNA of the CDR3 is TGTGCCAGCAGCCGTACGGGGTTCTATGGCTACACCTTC. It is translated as CASSRTGFYGYTF.

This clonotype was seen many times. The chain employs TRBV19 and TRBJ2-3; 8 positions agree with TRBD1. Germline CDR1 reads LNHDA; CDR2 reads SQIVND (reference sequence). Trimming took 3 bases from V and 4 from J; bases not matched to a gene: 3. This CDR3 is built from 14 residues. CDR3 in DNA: TGTGCCAGTAGTATTGACAGGGGCCCAGATACGCAGTATTTT. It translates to CASSIDRGPDTQYF.

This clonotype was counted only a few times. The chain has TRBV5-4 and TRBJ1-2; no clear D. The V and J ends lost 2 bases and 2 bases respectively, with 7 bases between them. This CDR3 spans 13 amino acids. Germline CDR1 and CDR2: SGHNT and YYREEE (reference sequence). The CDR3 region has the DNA TGTGCCAGCAGCTTCCCCAAGAACTATGGCTACACCTTC. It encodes CASSFPKNYGYTF. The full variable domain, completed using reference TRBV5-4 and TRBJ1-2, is ETGVTQSPTHLIKTRGQQVTLRCSSQSGHNTVSWYQQALGQGPQFIFQYYREEENGRGNFPPRFSGLQFPNYSSELNVNALELDDSALYLCASSFPKNYGYTFGSGTRLTVV.

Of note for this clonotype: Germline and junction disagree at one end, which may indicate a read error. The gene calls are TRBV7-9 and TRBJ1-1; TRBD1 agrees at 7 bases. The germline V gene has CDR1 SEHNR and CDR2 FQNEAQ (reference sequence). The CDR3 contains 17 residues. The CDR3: CASNLSPNRGPNTEAFF. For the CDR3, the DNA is TGTGCCAGCAACTTATCCCCGAACAGGGGCCCGAACACTGAAGCTTTCTTT.

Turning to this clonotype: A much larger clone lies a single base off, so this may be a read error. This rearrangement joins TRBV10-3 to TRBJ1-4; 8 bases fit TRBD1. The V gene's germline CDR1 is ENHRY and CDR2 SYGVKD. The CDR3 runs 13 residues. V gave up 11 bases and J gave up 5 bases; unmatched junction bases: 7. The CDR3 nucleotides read TGTGCCGCCGCTCGACAGGGGAATGAAAAACTGTTTTTT. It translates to CAAARQGNEKLFF.

The CDR3 spells CASSPGGTRNTEAFF. The CDR3 DNA reads TGTGCCAGCAGCCCAGGGGGTACAAGGAACACTGAAGCTTTCTTT. The chain links TRBV12-3 or TRBV12-4 to TRBJ1-1; 7 bases are shared with TRBD1. Trimming at V came to 6 bases and at J to 1 base, leaving 8 bases not matched to a gene. The CDR3 has 15 residues.